Given below is one T cell receptor beta chain in context. No antigen is known for it. TCRdb shows the sequencer as NextSeq 550. The Human TCR Profiling Kit (MiLaboratory) was used to make UMI-labeled 5' RACE TRB cDNA libraries. The full amount of extracted RNA was used for cDNA synthesis, and the full amount of resulting cDNA was used for PCR amplification. Libraries were prepared in parallel using an identical number of PCR cycles. Per the original workflow: With a requirement of at least two reads per UMI, MIGEC and MiXCR extracted about 50,000 +/- 10,000 unique UMI-labeled TRB cDNA molecules per library. On average, each library contained approximately 40,000 +/- 10,000 functional in-frame TRB CDR3 nucleotide clonotypes without stop codons. After downsampling to 5000 UMI-labeled TRB molecules per sample, diversity metrics, including normalized Shannon-Wiener and Chao1, were computed in VDJtools. For the central five CDR3 residues, VDJtools calculated physicochemical properties weighted by clonotype size, namely interaction energy, strength, volume and Kidera factor 4. After TCRdb reprocessed the reads, each CDR3 protein sequence was kept as one row, without DNA. The V and J calls follow TCRdb's processing rather than the paper's. This sample's clone table shows about 89,000 distinct CDR3 sequences. The ten most abundant clones make up about 1% of the sample.

The sample is drawn from a study of CXCR3-negative and CXCR3-positive naive CD8 T cells (dated by TCRdb to between 2018 and 2021). With regard to the full study: In total, about 150 million TRB reads were obtained, corresponding to roughly 1.5 +/- 0.3 million reads per library. The diversity and physicochemical repertoire analyses included eleven to twelve donors pooled from two independent experiments. TRBV-TRBJ cluster analysis included naive subsets from several donors and memory cells from 3 donors.

For every CD8+ T cell subset, 300,000 cells were flow-sorted straight into RLT lysis buffer, and each subset was sorted in triplicate. To keep memory contaminants out, a stringent definition of naive CD8+ T cells was applied: CD45RO-CCR7+CD27+CD95-. Peripheral blood mononuclear cells were isolated from buffy coats using standard density gradient centrifugation. A FACSAria III was used to flow-sort naive CXCR3-negative and CXCR3-positive CD8+ T cells. An RNeasy Mini Kit was used to extract total RNA from the sorted cells. There are 15 amino acids in the CDR3, from cysteine to phenylalanine inclusive. DNA is not on record. Looking up the germline V gene (reference sequence) yields CDR1 DFQATT and CDR2 SNEGSKA. Broad study findings and their caveats: TRB CDR3s from CXCR3-positive naive cells showed higher hydrophobicity (lower Kidera factor 4), lower energy, and higher strength and volume indices than CXCR3-negative naive cells. Surface CD5, linked to self-reactivity in mice, was comparable between naive subsets; TCR interaction strength was therefore also inferred from TRB CDR3 physicochemical properties. Similar TRBV-TRBJ usage was shown by naive CXCR3-negative and CXCR3-positive cells from the same donor, whereas distinct patterns were shown by memory cells. CXCR3 expression partially decreased after cryopreservation, so most assays used freshly isolated PBMCs. Both naive subsets had comparably high repertoire diversity, while memory CD8+ T cells had much lower repertoire diversity.

The chain uses TRBV20-1 and TRBJ2-1. Specimen: naive CXCR3+ CD8+ T cells from blood. Read against the paper, the sample's cell subset or site label means: CD45RO-CCR7+CD27+CD95- naive CD8+ T cells expressing CXCR3 (TNR3+). The source of this sequence is a human donor in good health. Some clones in this sample may be carry-over from other donors' samples. The CDR3: CSAISTVETYNEQFF.